One T cell receptor (beta chain) is described in this entry. The antigen is undetermined. The data were taken from a study of identical twins. Study-wide results and limits: The presence of invariant MAIT and iNKT cells could partly confound analyses of zero-insertion sequences.

In TCRdb, the 5' RACE reads were re-called with MiXCR into one record per CDR3 protein. The sample lists 500,000 to 700,000 distinct CDR3 sequences; around 7.4% were seen once. CDR1 and CDR2 (germline): SGHRS, YFSETQ. Trimming pared 5 bases from V and 8 bases from J, leaving 13 bases between. The CDR3 is 12 residues long. These sequences were also reported in another study, on yellow fever vaccine responses in identical twins.

The specimen sequenced was PBMCs. The chain couples TRBV5-1 to TRBJ1-2; weak D call: TRBD1 (6 bases). This receptor was obtained from a young woman in good health. The DNA of the CDR3 is TGCGCCAGCAGGAGAGAGGGGGACGGCTACACCTTC. This gives the protein CASRREGDGYTF.